The rows below give T cell receptor beta chains drawn from one sample of a study of blood T cell repertoires in COVID-19. Assay: immunoSEQ multiplex PCR; the TCRdb copy retains only in-frame clones and omits some. This table holds 50,000 to 75,000 clones, about 78% found once. Sample: peripheral blood. Receptors were obtained from a woman over 75 with acute or convalescent COVID-19. Both conserved end residues are part of each CDR3. Fields, in order: D gene, clone size, J gene, V gene, CDR3 protein, CDR3 DNA. A D gene is named only where the DNA matches it firmly. Clone size is not always given. Where it is, it says once, few, many or a class for expanded clones.

d_call: TRBD2
clone_size: few
j_call: TRBJ2-1
v_call: TRBV18
cdr3_aa: CASSRGLAGENEQFF
cdr3_nt: TGTGCCAGCTCTAGGGGACTAGCGGGGGAAAATGAGCAGTTCTTC

d_call: -
clone_size: -
j_call: TRBJ1-1
v_call: TRBV18
cdr3_aa: CASSDDRNTEAFF
cdr3_nt: TGTGCCAGCTCCGATGATAGGAACACTGAAGCTTTCTTT

d_call: -
clone_size: -
j_call: TRBJ1-1
v_call: TRBV3-1/TRBV3-2
cdr3_aa: CASSQVVMGGTEAFF
cdr3_nt: TGTGCCAGCAGCCAAGTTGTCATGGGAGGTACTGAAGCTTTCTTT

d_call: -
clone_size: few
j_call: TRBJ2-3
v_call: TRBV7-3
cdr3_aa: CASSLSLNTDTQYF
cdr3_nt: TGTGCCAGCAGCTTATCTCTTAACACAGATACGCAGTATTTT

d_call: TRBD2
clone_size: -
j_call: TRBJ2-3
v_call: TRBV5-8
cdr3_aa: CASSLRSSGGPSDTQYF
cdr3_nt: TGTGCCAGCAGCTTGCGTTCTAGCGGGGGTCCGTCGGATACGCAGTATTTT

d_call: TRBD1
clone_size: -
j_call: TRBJ2-5
v_call: TRBV30
cdr3_aa: CAWTGGETQYF
cdr3_nt: TGTGCCTGGACAGGGGGAGAGACCCAGTACTTC

d_call: -
clone_size: -
j_call: TRBJ2-7
v_call: TRBV6-5
cdr3_aa: CASSYGSNLLEEQYF
cdr3_nt: TGTGCCAGCAGTTACGGGTCGAACCTCCTAGAGGAGCAGTACTTC

d_call: TRBD1
clone_size: few
j_call: TRBJ2-3
v_call: TRBV27
cdr3_aa: CASSDRAVDTQYF
cdr3_nt: TGTGCCAGCAGTGACAGGGCTGTAGATACGCAGTATTTT

d_call: -
clone_size: -
j_call: TRBJ1-1
v_call: TRBV2
cdr3_aa: CASSPDTTEATEAFF
cdr3_nt: TGTGCCAGCAGCCCGGACACTACAGAGGCCACTGAAGCTTTCTTT

d_call: -
clone_size: -
j_call: TRBJ1-1
v_call: TRBV9
cdr3_aa: CASSPNTGITEAFF
cdr3_nt: TGTGCCAGCAGCCCGAACACAGGGATCACTGAAGCTTTCTTT

d_call: TRBD1
clone_size: -
j_call: TRBJ2-6
v_call: TRBV27
cdr3_aa: CASRLQGARSGANVLTF
cdr3_nt: TGTGCCAGCAGGCTACAGGGGGCGCGCTCTGGGGCCAACGTCCTGACTTTC

d_call: -
clone_size: -
j_call: TRBJ1-5
v_call: TRBV30
cdr3_aa: CAWNRDTKWPQHF
cdr3_nt: TGTGCCTGGAACCGGGACACCAAGTGGCCCCAGCATTTT

d_call: TRBD2
clone_size: -
j_call: TRBJ2-1
v_call: TRBV27
cdr3_aa: CASSFPAGGLNEQFF
cdr3_nt: TGTGCCAGCAGTTTCCCCGCGGGAGGGCTAAATGAGCAGTTCTTC

d_call: -
clone_size: -
j_call: TRBJ1-2
v_call: TRBV28
cdr3_aa: CASSSRVYGYTF
cdr3_nt: TGTGCCAGCTCCAGCAGGGTCTACGGCTACACCTTC

d_call: -
clone_size: -
j_call: TRBJ2-7
v_call: TRBV3-1/TRBV3-2
cdr3_aa: CASSQQIAVSYEQYF
cdr3_nt: TGTGCCAGCAGCCAACAAATAGCGGTTTCCTACGAGCAGTACTTC

d_call: TRBD1
clone_size: -
j_call: TRBJ1-1
v_call: TRBV6-4
cdr3_aa: CASSDSGTGDEAFF
cdr3_nt: TGTGCCAGCAGTGACTCAGGGACAGGGGACGAAGCTTTCTTT

d_call: -
clone_size: -
j_call: TRBJ1-2
v_call: TRBV5-6
cdr3_aa: CASSLGQNYGYTF
cdr3_nt: TGTGCCAGCAGCTTGGGGCAGAACTATGGCTACACCTTC

d_call: -
clone_size: few
j_call: TRBJ2-3
v_call: TRBV7-9
cdr3_aa: CASSPGRRDTQYF
cdr3_nt: TGTGCCAGCAGCCCAGGGCGAAGGGATACGCAGTATTTT

d_call: TRBD1
clone_size: -
j_call: TRBJ1-6
v_call: TRBV28
cdr3_aa: CASSQRTGRNSPLHF
cdr3_nt: TGTGCCAGCAGTCAACGGACAGGGCGTAATTCACCCCTCCACTTT

d_call: TRBD2
clone_size: -
j_call: TRBJ2-2
v_call: TRBV7-6
cdr3_aa: CASSSGGARTGELFF
cdr3_nt: TGTGCCAGCAGCTCGGGGGGGGCGCGCACCGGGGAGCTGTTTTTT

d_call: -
clone_size: -
j_call: TRBJ1-2
v_call: TRBV25-1
cdr3_aa: CASSPLGRGTNYGYTF
cdr3_nt: TGTGCCAGCAGTCCCCTGGGGCGGGGAACTAACTATGGCTACACCTTC

d_call: TRBD2
clone_size: -
j_call: TRBJ2-5
v_call: TRBV6-5
cdr3_aa: CASSPGASGAPHF
cdr3_nt: TGTGCCAGCAGTCCTGGGGCTAGCGGAGCCCCTCACTTC

d_call: -
clone_size: -
j_call: TRBJ1-2
v_call: TRBV5-6
cdr3_aa: CASSSGGLYGYTF
cdr3_nt: TGTGCCAGCAGCTCCGGAGGACTGTATGGCTACACCTTC

d_call: -
clone_size: -
j_call: TRBJ1-4
v_call: TRBV15
cdr3_aa: CATRTNQGYAVEKLFF
cdr3_nt: TGTGCCACCCGAACGAACCAGGGCTATGCGGTGGAAAAACTGTTTTTT

d_call: TRBD1
clone_size: -
j_call: TRBJ2-1
v_call: TRBV7-3
cdr3_aa: CASSSGTGLREQFF
cdr3_nt: TGTGCCAGCAGCTCCGGGACAGGTCTTCGCGAGCAGTTCTTC

d_call: -
clone_size: -
j_call: TRBJ1-1
v_call: TRBV11-2
cdr3_aa: CASSLEYQATEAFF
cdr3_nt: TGTGCCAGCAGCTTAGAATACCAGGCCACTGAAGCTTTCTTT

d_call: -
clone_size: -
j_call: TRBJ2-5
v_call: TRBV28
cdr3_aa: CASRPRTVTGETQYF
cdr3_nt: TGTGCCAGCAGGCCCCGGACAGTTACGGGGGAGACCCAGTACTTC

d_call: TRBD1
clone_size: -
j_call: TRBJ2-7
v_call: TRBV20-1
cdr3_aa: CSASHRQGGNEQYF
cdr3_nt: TGCAGTGCTAGTCACCGACAGGGGGGTAACGAGCAGTACTTC

d_call: TRBD1
clone_size: -
j_call: TRBJ1-5
v_call: TRBV2
cdr3_aa: CASSGTGGGQPQHF
cdr3_nt: TGTGCCAGCAGTGGAACAGGGGGCGGTCAGCCCCAGCATTTT

d_call: TRBD2
clone_size: -
j_call: TRBJ2-1
v_call: TRBV4-2
cdr3_aa: CASSQAGLADYNEQFF
cdr3_nt: TGTGCCAGCAGCCAAGCGGGACTAGCGGACTACAATGAGCAGTTCTTC

d_call: -
clone_size: -
j_call: TRBJ2-1
v_call: TRBV5-1
cdr3_aa: CASSLEAGPYNEQFF
cdr3_nt: TGCGCCAGCAGCTTGGAGGCAGGGCCCTACAATGAGCAGTTCTTC

d_call: -
clone_size: -
j_call: TRBJ2-1
v_call: TRBV30
cdr3_aa: CAWSVRRHSYNEQFF
cdr3_nt: TGTGCCTGGAGTGTAAGGAGGCACTCCTACAATGAGCAGTTCTTC

d_call: -
clone_size: -
j_call: TRBJ2-1
v_call: TRBV5-1
cdr3_aa: CASSPEDPRANEQFF
cdr3_nt: TGCGCCAGCAGCCCGGAGGACCCGAGGGCTAATGAGCAGTTCTTC

d_call: -
clone_size: -
j_call: TRBJ1-2
v_call: TRBV28
cdr3_aa: CASSSPDYGYTF
cdr3_nt: TGTGCCAGCAGTTCACCGGACTATGGCTACACCTTC

d_call: -
clone_size: -
j_call: TRBJ1-2
v_call: TRBV28
cdr3_aa: CASSLEGGYTF
cdr3_nt: TGTGCCAGCAGTTTGGAGGGTGGCTACACCTTC

d_call: -
clone_size: -
j_call: TRBJ2-5
v_call: TRBV27
cdr3_aa: CASSSHNPDSQETQYF
cdr3_nt: TGTGCCAGCAGTTCACACAACCCGGACAGCCAAGAGACCCAGTACTTC

d_call: -
clone_size: -
j_call: TRBJ2-7
v_call: TRBV19
cdr3_aa: CASSTRGGFNEQYF
cdr3_nt: TGTGCCAGTAGTACACGAGGCGGGTTCAACGAGCAGTACTTC

d_call: -
clone_size: -
j_call: TRBJ2-2
v_call: TRBV7-3
cdr3_aa: CASSLIGGTGSGELFF
cdr3_nt: TGTGCCAGCAGCTTAATAGGAGGGACGGGAAGCGGGGAGCTGTTTTTT

d_call: TRBD2
clone_size: -
j_call: TRBJ2-1
v_call: TRBV27
cdr3_aa: CASSPTLAGGPSSYNEQFF
cdr3_nt: TGTGCCAGCAGTCCAACTCTAGCGGGAGGGCCTAGCTCCTACAATGAGCAGTTCTTC

d_call: -
clone_size: -
j_call: TRBJ1-3
v_call: TRBV5-1
cdr3_aa: CASSLVAGTGNTIYF
cdr3_nt: TGCGCCAGCAGCTTGGTAGCAGGGACTGGAAACACCATATATTTT

d_call: -
clone_size: -
j_call: TRBJ1-5
v_call: TRBV2
cdr3_aa: CASSASGGEDQPQHF
cdr3_nt: TGTGCCAGCAGTGCCAGCGGGGGGGAAGATCAGCCCCAGCATTTT

d_call: -
clone_size: -
j_call: TRBJ1-1
v_call: TRBV6-5
cdr3_aa: CASSLGGPEAFF
cdr3_nt: TGTGCCAGCAGCCTGGGGGGTCCTGAAGCTTTCTTT

d_call: TRBD1
clone_size: -
j_call: TRBJ2-3
v_call: TRBV5-4
cdr3_aa: CASGRTGGGTDTQYF
cdr3_nt: TGTGCCAGCGGCAGGACAGGGGGTGGCACAGATACGCAGTATTTT

d_call: -
clone_size: -
j_call: TRBJ1-5
v_call: TRBV30
cdr3_aa: CAWSGSMVQNSNQPQHF
cdr3_nt: TGTGCCTGGAGTGGGTCAATGGTTCAGAATAGCAATCAGCCCCAGCATTTT

d_call: TRBD1
clone_size: -
j_call: TRBJ1-6
v_call: TRBV2
cdr3_aa: CASSPGGWDSPLHF
cdr3_nt: TGTGCCAGCAGTCCAGGGGGCTGGGATTCACCCCTCCACTTT

d_call: -
clone_size: -
j_call: TRBJ1-5
v_call: TRBV15
cdr3_aa: CATSRDRRGSVWPQHF
cdr3_nt: TGTGCCACCAGCAGAGATCGGCGAGGTAGTGTTTGGCCCCAGCATTTT

d_call: -
clone_size: -
j_call: TRBJ2-3
v_call: TRBV6-6
cdr3_aa: CASSPQGEDTQYF
cdr3_nt: TGTGCCAGCAGCCCCCAGGGTGAGGATACGCAGTATTTT

d_call: TRBD2
clone_size: -
j_call: TRBJ2-2
v_call: TRBV3-1/TRBV3-2
cdr3_aa: CASSHLAVNTGELFF
cdr3_nt: TGTGCCAGCAGCCACCTAGCGGTTAACACCGGGGAGCTGTTTTTT

d_call: TRBD2
clone_size: -
j_call: TRBJ2-5
v_call: TRBV18
cdr3_aa: CASSTRTSGRAFSTPETQYF
cdr3_nt: TGTGCCAGCTCAACACGGACTAGCGGGAGAGCTTTCTCAACCCCGGAGACCCAGTACTTC

d_call: -
clone_size: -
j_call: TRBJ2-3
v_call: TRBV28
cdr3_aa: CASKGGGTDTQYF
cdr3_nt: TGTGCCAGCAAAGGGGGAGGCACAGATACGCAGTATTTT

d_call: TRBD1
clone_size: -
j_call: TRBJ1-4
v_call: TRBV5-1
cdr3_aa: CASRSDRDGEKLFF
cdr3_nt: TGCGCCAGCAGATCCGACAGGGATGGTGAAAAACTGTTTTTT

d_call: TRBD1
clone_size: -
j_call: TRBJ2-7
v_call: TRBV5-1
cdr3_aa: CASSLGTGDQFGEQYF
cdr3_nt: TGCGCCAGCAGCTTGGGCACAGGGGATCAATTTGGCGAGCAGTACTTC

d_call: -
clone_size: -
j_call: TRBJ1-1
v_call: TRBV7-9
cdr3_aa: CASSPGTLEAFF
cdr3_nt: TGTGCCAGCAGCCCAGGCACACTTGAAGCTTTCTTT

d_call: TRBD2
clone_size: many
j_call: TRBJ2-2
v_call: TRBV2
cdr3_aa: CASRKAGLAATGELFF
cdr3_nt: TGTGCCAGCAGAAAAGCGGGACTAGCGGCCACCGGGGAGCTGTTTTTT

d_call: TRBD2
clone_size: -
j_call: TRBJ2-1
v_call: TRBV9
cdr3_aa: CASTPAGVGNEQFF
cdr3_nt: TGTGCCAGCACCCCAGCGGGAGTGGGCAATGAGCAGTTCTTC

d_call: -
clone_size: -
j_call: TRBJ1-2
v_call: TRBV4-3
cdr3_aa: CASSQDRGRVPWGYTF
cdr3_nt: TGCGCCAGCAGCCAAGATAGGGGCAGAGTCCCTTGGGGCTACACCTTC

d_call: -
clone_size: -
j_call: TRBJ2-7
v_call: TRBV14
cdr3_aa: CASSQVGAGQYF
cdr3_nt: TGTGCCAGCAGCCAAGTCGGCGCAGGTCAGTACTTC